This TCR beta chain was recovered during a study of blood T cell repertoires in COVID-19. Study as a whole: Donors in the United States, Italy and Spain gave samples during acute or convalescent COVID-19. PBMCs, B-cell-depleted T cells, or T cells provided the cDNA or gDNA that made up the material.

J was trimmed by 7 bases and V by 5 bases; bases with no gene match: 11. The CDR3 spans 16 residues. Germline-derived CDR1 and CDR2 are MNHEY and SMNVEV (reference sequence). Assay used: immunoSEQ multiplex PCR; TCRdb lists only in-frame clones, some missing. Among more than 45,000 clones listed, 75% to 95% were seen once. The chain uses TRBV27 and TRBJ1-6; 7 positions match TRBD1. Sequencing input: peripheral blood. The TCR comes from a man aged 65 to 79 with acute or convalescent COVID-19. Here the CDR3 reads CASSPIRQGGNSPLHF. The DNA for the CDR3 is TGTGCCAGCAGTCCTATCCGACAGGGTGGGAATTCACCCCTCCACTTT.